This record concerns one TCR beta chain sequence. Its cognate antigen is unknown. The sequenced template was cDNA made from the entire isolated RNA. Repertoires were generated with immunoSEQ multiplex PCR, while TCRdb's copy carries only in-frame clones and drops some. The sample lists 160,000 or so clones, around 8% occurring once. V shed 4 bases and J 6 bases; nucleotides not matched to a gene: 2. Germline V gene lookup returns CDR1 SGHDT and CDR2 YYEEEE. CDR3 length: 12 residues. The data originate from a study of beta chain features in type 1 diabetes. Whole-study findings and limits: TCRB CDR3s from Type 1 diabetes patients were moderately but significantly shorter in all four CD4+ subsets.

The sequencing sample was made of central memory CD4+ T cells from blood. The chain joins TRBV5-6 to TRBJ2-3; 7 bases are a match to TRBD1. The source of this sequence is a woman aged 18-30 years with type 1 diabetes. The CDR3 protein is CASSEQGDTQYF. The CDR3 DNA sequence: TGTGCCAGCAGCGAACAGGGGGATACGCAGTATTTT.